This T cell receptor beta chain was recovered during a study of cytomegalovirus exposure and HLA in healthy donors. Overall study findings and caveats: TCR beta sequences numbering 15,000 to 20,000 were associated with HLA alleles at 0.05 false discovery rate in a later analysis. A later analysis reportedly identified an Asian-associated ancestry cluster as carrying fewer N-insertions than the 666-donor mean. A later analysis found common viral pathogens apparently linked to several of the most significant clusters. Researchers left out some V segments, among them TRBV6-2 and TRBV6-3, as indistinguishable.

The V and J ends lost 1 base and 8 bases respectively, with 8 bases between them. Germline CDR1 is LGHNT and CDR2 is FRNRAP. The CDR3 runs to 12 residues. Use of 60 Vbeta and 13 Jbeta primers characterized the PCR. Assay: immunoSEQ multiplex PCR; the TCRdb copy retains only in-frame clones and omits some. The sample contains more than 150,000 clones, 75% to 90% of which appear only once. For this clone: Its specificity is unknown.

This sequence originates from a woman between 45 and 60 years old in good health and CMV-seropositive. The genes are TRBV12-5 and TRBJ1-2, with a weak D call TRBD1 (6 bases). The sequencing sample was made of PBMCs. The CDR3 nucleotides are TGTGCTAGTGGTTTGGAGGGGGACGGCTACACCTTC. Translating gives CASGLEGDGYTF.